This T cell receptor beta chain was found in a study of graft-versus-host responses after intestinal transplantation. Study summary: Anti-thymocyte globulin induction preceded two to four years of tacrolimus and steroid maintenance in all recipients.

The study's findings and limits: There were GvH clones found in recipient marrow, and some of them appeared first in ileum or blood. There was an association between peak levels of circulating GvH clones and early post-transplant HvG declines.

Assay: immunoSEQ multiplex PCR; the TCRdb copy retains only in-frame clones and omits some. The data hold around 110,000 clones, with roughly 93% observed a single time. This clone was found once. Its specificity is unknown. The CDR3 length is 13 residues. Germline V gives CDR1 SGHRS, CDR2 YFSETQ. Trimming removed 4 bases from V and 1 base from J, with 8 bases in between. The chain uses TRBV5-1 and TRBJ1-1; D remains unclear. The receptor was derived from a human donor who was the organ donor for an intestinal transplant. The material was unstimulated CD8+ T cells sorted from spleen or lymph node cells, obtained before transplant. CDR3 in DNA: TGCGCCAGCAGCCCCCCCCGGAACACTGAAGCTTTCTTT. As protein: CASSPPRNTEAFF.